This T cell receptor (beta chain) was sequenced for a study of cytomegalovirus exposure and HLA in healthy donors. Germline values: CDR1 SGHRS, CDR2 YFSETQ. The CDR3 contains 14 residues. V lost 1 base, J lost 3 bases, and 3 bases stayed unmatched. PCR involved 60 Vbeta and 13 Jbeta primers. TCRdb's table, derived via immunoSEQ multiplex PCR, lists solely in-frame clones and lacks some. The repertoire has under 200,000 clones, more than 80% of them found once; the top ten carry around 0.8%. The sequenced sample consisted of PBMCs. The chain carries TRBV5-1 and TRBJ1-1; 7 positions agree with TRBD1. The receptor comes from a woman younger than 35 in good health and CMV-seronegative. CDR3 sequence: CASSLTGTDTEAFF. In DNA form, the CDR3 reads TGCGCCAGCAGCTTGACCGGGACAGACACTGAAGCTTTCTTT. The variable domain in full, completed from reference TRBV5-1 and TRBJ1-1, reads KAGVTQTPRYLIKTRGQQVTLSCSPISGHRSVSWYQQTPGQGLQFLFEYFSETQRNKGNFPGRFSGRQFSNSRSEMNVSTLELGDSALYLCASSLTGTDTEAFFGQGTRLTVV.